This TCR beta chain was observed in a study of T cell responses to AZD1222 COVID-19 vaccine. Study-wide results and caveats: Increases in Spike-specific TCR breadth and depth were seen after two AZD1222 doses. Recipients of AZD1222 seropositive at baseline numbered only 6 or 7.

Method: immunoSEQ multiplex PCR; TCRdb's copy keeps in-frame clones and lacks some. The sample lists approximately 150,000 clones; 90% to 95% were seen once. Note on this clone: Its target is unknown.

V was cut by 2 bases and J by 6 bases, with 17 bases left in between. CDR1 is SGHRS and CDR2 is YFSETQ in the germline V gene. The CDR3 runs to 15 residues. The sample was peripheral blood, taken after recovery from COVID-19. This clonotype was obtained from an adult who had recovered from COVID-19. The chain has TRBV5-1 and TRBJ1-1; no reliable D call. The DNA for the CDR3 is TGCGCCAGCAGCTTTTCCCCCTTTTTCACCTCTGAAGCTTTCTTT. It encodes CASSFSPFFTSEAFF.